The 3 T cell receptor beta chains reported below all come from one sample, sequenced in a study of vaccination effects on CD4 cells after COVID-19. For these TCRs, the target antigens are not known. Cultured cells yielded isolated CD4+ T cells after 10 days. Vaccine administered to participants consisted of two doses of either BNT162b2 or mRNA-1273. Data came from immunoSEQ multiplex PCR; TCRdb stores just in-frame clones and leaves some out. This table has tens of thousands of clones, under 80% appearing once. Sequencing was performed on CD4+ T cells from PBMCs cultured without peptide, taken after COVID-19 vaccination. These receptors came from a human donor who received a COVID-19 vaccine.

In the case of this clone: Other DNA sequences in this specimen translate into the identical CDR3. This rearrangement joins TRBV18 to TRBJ1-5; TRBD1 matches 8 bases. The ends lost 3 bases at V and 1 base at J; junction bases unmatched: 2. Per the germline V gene, CDR1 is KGHSH and CDR2 is LQKENI. The CDR3 runs to 15 residues. The CDR3 nucleotides read TGTGCCAGCTCACCTTCAGGGGGCAGCAATCAGCCCCAGCATTTT. This encodes CASSPSGGSNQPQHF.

This chain connects TRBV6-5 to TRBJ2-2; D could derive from TRBD1 or TRBD2 (5 bases each). The CDR3 contains 15 residues. Germline loops: CDR1 MNHEY, CDR2 SVGAGI. The ends were cut back, 4 bases at V and 3 bases at J, with 12 bases in the middle. CDR3 DNA: TGTGCCAGCAGTTCCCCCGGGGCCTACACCGGGGAGCTGTTTTTT. Translating it yields CASSSPGAYTGELFF.

The chain uses TRBV28 and TRBJ1-5, with 9 bases that match TRBD1. This CDR3 spans 17 amino acids. Germline V lookup: CDR1 MDHEN, CDR2 SYDVKM. V lost 6 bases, J lost 7 bases, and 16 bases stayed unmatched. The CDR3 spells CASSPQDRGSDGQPQHF. In nucleotides, the CDR3 is TGTGCCAGCAGCCCCCAGGACAGGGGCAGTGACGGCCAGCCCCAGCATTTT.